These 21 T cell receptor beta chains came from one sample sequenced in a study of shared clonotypes between healthy human individuals. Method: immunoSEQ multiplex PCR; TCRdb's copy keeps in-frame clones and lacks some. The sample gives about 470,000 clones, 79% of which show up once; less than 15% is in the top ten. Sequencing was performed on PBMCs. The source is a woman between 35 and 50 years old in good health. Some clones in this sample may be carry-over from other donors' samples.

This chain connects TRBV10-3 to TRBJ2-1; the D is unclear. V lost 1 base to trimming and J lost 15 bases, with 10 bases between them. Germline assignment: CDR1 ENHRY and CDR2 SYGVKD. This CDR3 is 11 amino acids long. As DNA, the CDR3 is TGTGCCATCAGTGAGTACATAGAACGGTTCTTC. This codes for CAISEYIERFF.

J is TRBJ1-4 and V is TRBV29-1, with D possibly TRBD1 on 6 matching bases. The V end lost 4 bases, the J end lost 0 bases, and 9 bases lay between the germline ends. The germline V gene has CDR1 SQVTM and CDR2 ANQGSEA. The CDR3 is 14 residues long. The CDR3 loop is CSVGGPTTNEKLFF. The CDR3 nucleotides read TGCAGCGTTGGGGGGCCCACAACTAATGAAAAACTGTTTTTT. The whole variable domain, filled in from reference TRBV29-1 and TRBJ1-4, reads SAVISQKPSRDICQRGTSLTIQCQVDSQVTMMFWYRQQPGQSLTLIATANQGSEATYESGFVIDKFPISRPNLTFSTLTVSNMSPEDSSIYLCSVGGPTTNEKLFFGSGTQLSVL.

V is TRBV27 and J is TRBJ2-1, with 8 bases lining up with TRBD2. The CDR3 is 15 amino acids. CDR1 and CDR2 (germline): MNHEY, SMNVEV (reference sequence). Trimming cost V 0 bases and J 2 bases; bases outside gene matches: 0. CDR3 coding DNA: TGTGCCAGCAGTTTATCTAGCGGGGCCTACAATGAGCAGTTCTTC. Its protein product is CASSLSSGAYNEQFF.

Comments on this clone: One end of the junction is discordant with germline, which a read error may explain. The J gene is TRBJ1-2, the V gene TRBV5-1; D not resolved. This CDR3 has 16 amino acids. Germline V gene data show CDR1 as SGHRS and CDR2 as YFSETQ. CDR3 protein: CASSLGLGSANYGYAF. CDR3 in DNA: TGCGCCAGCAGCTTGGGTCTAGGTTCAGCTAACTATGGCTACGCCTTC.

The chain employs TRBV27 and TRBJ2-1, with TRBD2 matching 7 bases. The V gene's germline CDR1 is MNHEY and CDR2 SMNVEV (reference sequence). With V trimmed by 5 bases and J by 7 bases, 8 bases remained unmatched. CDR3 length equals 14 residues. This chain's CDR3 is CASSRLVGGNEQFF. DNA of the CDR3: TGTGCCAGCAGTAGACTAGTGGGAGGGAATGAGCAGTTCTTC.

V usage is TRBV11-2 and J usage is TRBJ2-5, with a possible D match to TRBD2 (6 bases). V gave up 3 bases and J gave up 4 bases, with 12 bases separating them. The CDR3 totals 14 residues. The germline gives CDR1 SGHAT, CDR2 FQNNGV. For the CDR3, the DNA is TGTGCCAGCAGCTTCGGTAGTAGCGGAGAGACCCAGTACTTC. Residues: CASSFGSSGETQYF.

The chain joins TRBV7-6 to TRBJ1-3; TRBD1 agrees at 9 bases. The germline V gene encodes CDR1 SGHVS and CDR2 FNYEAQ. The CDR3 is made up of 16 amino acids. The ends lost 5 bases at V and 1 base at J; junction bases unmatched: 6. DNA for the CDR3: TGTGCCAGCAGCCTAAACAGGGGGCAGTCTGGAAACACCATATATTTT. Protein product: CASSLNRGQSGNTIYF.

The V gene is TRBV5-1, the J gene TRBJ1-1; weak D call: TRBD1 (5 bases). The CDR3 loop spans 13 amino acids. Germline lookup yields CDR1 SGHRS and CDR2 YFSETQ. V was trimmed by 7 bases and J by 4 bases, leaving 14 bases between them. This CDR3 reads CASYDSQGTEAFF. CDR3 sequence (DNA): TGCGCCAGCTACGACAGCCAGGGCACTGAAGCTTTCTTT.

The sample holds one count of this clone. The V and J genes are TRBV16 and TRBJ1-2, with D hard to call. Germline CDR1 is KGHSY and CDR2 is FQNENV. This CDR3 has 12 amino acids. The V end lost 1 base, the J end lost 3 bases, and 3 bases lay between the germline ends. In nucleotides, the CDR3 is TGTGCCAGCAGCCAATTGGACTATGGCTACACCTTC. This codes for CASSQLDYGYTF.

The chain is built from TRBV10-3 and TRBJ2-5, with D possibly TRBD2 on 5 matching bases. Germline values: CDR1 ENHRY, CDR2 SYGVKD. V lost 10 bases to trimming and J lost 5 bases, with 14 bases between them. The length of the CDR3 is 12 residues. This chain's CDR3 is CASRESGETQYF. CDR3 nucleotides: TGTGCCAGCCGGGAATCCGGGGAGACCCAGTACTTC.

This chain connects TRBV28 to TRBJ2-7; 12 bases map to TRBD1. V shed 7 bases, J shed 7 bases, and the junction held 17 bases outside the gene matches. CDR1 is MDHEN, CDR2 SYDVKM, per germline. This CDR3 contains 17 residues. The CDR3 loop reads CASITPGTGGPLGEQYF. In DNA, the CDR3 is TGTGCCAGCATCACGCCCGGGACAGGGGGCCCCTTGGGAGAGCAGTACTTC. Together with reference TRBV28 and TRBJ2-7, the CDR3 gives the full variable domain: DVKVTQSSRYLVKRTGEKVFLECVQDMDHENMFWYRQDPGLGLRLIYFSYDVKMKEKGDIPEGYSVSREKKERFSLILESASTNQTSMYLCASITPGTGGPLGEQYFGPGTRLTVT.

The rearrangement uses TRBV7-9 and TRBJ2-3, with unresolved D. The CDR3 is made up of 12 amino acids. The V end was cut by 2 bases, the J end by 6 bases, with 6 bases between. The germline V gene has CDR1 SEHNR and CDR2 FQNEAQ (reference sequence). DNA for the CDR3: TGTGCCAGCAGCTTAACCGGGGATACGCAGTATTTT. It translates to CASSLTGDTQYF.

This chain uses TRBV18 with TRBJ2-5, with D tentatively TRBD2 (6 bases). The DNA end favors TRBJ2-7, so the J call may be wrong. CDR1 and CDR2 from the germline V gene are KGHSH and LQKENI. This CDR3 spans 13 amino acids. CDR3: CASSPPSVAEQYF. The CDR3 DNA reads as TGTGCCAGCTCACCCCCTAGCGTGGCCGAGCAGTACTTC.

Note on this clone: The likely explanation is a read error, given a far larger clone one base away. The chain is built from TRBV4-3 and TRBJ2-3, with TRBD2 matching 8 bases. The CDR3 spans 14 residues. Germline V CDR1 and CDR2: LGHNA, YSLEER. V lost 3 bases and J lost 4; bases outside the gene matches: 3. CDR3 sequence reads: CASSQGLGADTQYF. The DNA of the CDR3 is TGCGCCAGCAGCCAGGGACTAGGGGCAGATACGCAGTATTTT.

This rearrangement joins TRBV28 to TRBJ2-7; 10 nucleotides agree with TRBD1. After removal of 6 bases from V and 5 bases from J, the junction contained 10 bases not matched to a gene. From germline, CDR1 is MDHEN and CDR2 SYDVKM. The length of the CDR3 is 15 residues. CDR3 coding DNA: TGTGCCAGCAGCTTCGGGACAGGGGAAGTAAACGAGCAGTACTTC. It codes for CASSFGTGEVNEQYF. The full variable domain, completed using reference TRBV28 and TRBJ2-7, is DVKVTQSSRYLVKRTGEKVFLECVQDMDHENMFWYRQDPGLGLRLIYFSYDVKMKEKGDIPEGYSVSREKKERFSLILESASTNQTSMYLCASSFGTGEVNEQYFGPGTRLTVT.

The chain recombines TRBV6-1 with TRBJ2-5, with a weak D call TRBD1 (5 bases). Germline V lookup: CDR1 MNHNS, CDR2 SASEGT. Trimming pared 8 bases from V and 4 bases from J, leaving 14 bases between. This CDR3 spans 13 amino acids. Written as DNA, the CDR3 is TGTGCCAGCCTAGGACACCTCATAGAGACCCAGTACTTC. Residues: CASLGHLIETQYF.

The rearrangement uses TRBV27 and TRBJ1-4; 7 positions agree with TRBD1. This CDR3 has 14 amino acids. Unmatched junction bases numbered 5, after V lost 5 bases and J lost 5 bases. The germline gives CDR1 MNHEY, CDR2 SMNVEV (reference sequence). The CDR3 region has the DNA TGTGCCAGCAGTCGAACGACAGGGAATGAAAAACTGTTTTTT. Translated: CASSRTTGNEKLFF.

This chain connects TRBV23-1 to TRBJ2-5; 11 bases align to TRBD2. TRBV23-1 is an ORF, and what it does is uncertain. V lost 0 bases to trimming and J lost 2 bases; unmatched junction nucleotides: 2. The CDR3 covers 16 residues. The CDR3 DNA is TGCGCCAGCAGTCAATCGGCTAGCGGGAGGCAAGAGACCCAGTACTTC. Its translation: CASSQSASGRQETQYF.

V is TRBV5-1 and J is TRBJ2-7; D uncertain. CDR3 size: 15 residues. Trimming stripped 4 bases from V and 2 bases from J, with 16 bases between. The V gene's germline CDR1 is SGHRS and CDR2 YFSETQ. CDR3 loop: CASSPSTISTYEQYF. The CDR3 DNA sequence: TGCGCCAGCAGCCCCTCCACGATTTCTACCTACGAGCAGTACTTC.

The chain employs TRBV28 and TRBJ2-1; 8 nucleotides align to TRBD2. The junction had 5 bases not matched to a gene; V was cut back by 2 bases and J by 5 bases. The germline V gene has CDR1 MDHEN and CDR2 SYDVKM. CDR3 length equals 15 residues. Here the CDR3 reads CASSLAAGVDNEQFF. CDR3 bases: TGTGCCAGCAGTTTAGCAGCGGGAGTGGACAATGAGCAGTTCTTC. Variable domain in full (rest from reference TRBV28 and TRBJ2-1): DVKVTQSSRYLVKRTGEKVFLECVQDMDHENMFWYRQDPGLGLRLIYFSYDVKMKEKGDIPEGYSVSREKKERFSLILESASTNQTSMYLCASSLAAGVDNEQFFGPGTRLTVL.

The chain recombines TRBV10-3 with TRBJ2-1; 9 bases are a match to TRBD2. The CDR3 is 15 amino acids. J lost 6 bases, V lost 4 bases, and 7 bases had no gene match. Germline V gives CDR1 ENHRY, CDR2 SYGVKD. The CDR3 region has the DNA TGTGCCATCAGTGGCGGGCTAGCGGGGATCAATGAGCAGTTCTTC. Its translation is CAISGGLAGINEQFF.